This T cell receptor beta chain derives from a study of monozygotic twins with inflammatory bowel disease. TCRdb re-called the 5' RACE reads and catalogs CDR3 proteins one per entry, DNA excluded. The sample's table shows under 150,000 distinct CDR3 sequences. Germline V gives CDR1 SGHRS, CDR2 YFSETQ. CDR3 size: 13 residues. This TCR was sampled from a human donor with ulcerative colitis or Crohn's disease, or a healthy co-twin of an affected twin (not recorded which). V gene TRBV5-1 combines with J gene TRBJ2-7; the TCRdb call, TRBD2, lacks DNA for checking. Sequencing was done on a sample of blood. This CDR3 is CASSLGTLNEQYF.